The following is a T cell receptor beta chain sequence with its context. The antigen it binds to is not known. Base qualities are not provided; no much larger clone lies one nucleotide away. The germline V gene (reference sequence) yields SGHKS for CDR1 and YYEKEE for CDR2. Spanning cysteine to phenylalanine, the CDR3 consists of 16 amino acids. Only the CDR3 DNA stays, 48 bases, in frame from base 1. V drops 1 base and J drops 2 bases, leaving 15 bases in between. These data are taken from a study of blood T cell repertoires in COVID-19 (dated by TCRdb to 2018 to 2021). For the wider study: Collaborator samples came from the United States, Italy and Spain and covered acute and convalescent phases of COVID-19. The prospective study material was composed of cDNA or gDNA derived from T cells, B-cell-depleted T cells, or PBMCs. The dataset comprised deeply sampled blood TCRbeta repertoires from subjects exposed to, actively infected with, or recovered from COVID-19. A freely available public database, intended as a resource for researchers studying the immune response to SARS-CoV-2, is where the repertoires were released. The samples were drawn from two sources: the first 160 participants of the ongoing ImmuneRACE study, and fewer than 1,500 subjects contributed by 6 global collaborators. Sample metadata almost always included a de-identified subject ID, COVID-19 status, age in years and sex. Where HLA class I and class II types were available, the types were taken from metadata supplied by the sample provider, not from assay-based typing.

Whole blood was collected in K2EDTA tubes by collaborating institutions according to the institutions' own protocols. For TCRbeta analysis, collaborator samples were shipped as frozen whole blood, as isolated PBMCs, or as DNA extracted from either sample type. Study-wide conclusions, independent of this receptor: Clinical and demographic metadata were provided uncurated, with the amount varying by source and participant.

TCRbeta CDR3 regions were amplified from genomic DNA using the immunoSEQ Assay, a bias-controlled multiplex PCR. Processing in the source paper ran as follows. Nucleated cell counts per sample were estimated from amplification of reference gene primers within the assay. To quantify the absolute abundance of each unique TCRbeta CDR3 rearrangement, sequence reads were collapsed and filtered. For each sample, productive Simpson clonality was calculated by taking the square root of Simpson's diversity index across productive rearrangements. TCRdb's version of the immuneACCESS table is confined to in-frame rearrangements and falls short of the full clone set. An unresolved V gene accounts for under half of the shortfall where checked; the remainder is of unknown origin. That table supplies the V and J calls and clone size; D and trimming were determined from the DNA. The sample table shows approximately 300,000 clones, and around 89% are seen once. The ten most abundant clones make up approximately 4.2% of the sample.

The TCR was taken from a middle-aged man with acute or convalescent COVID-19. The sample taken for sequencing was peripheral blood. The chain couples TRBV5-5 to TRBJ1-2, with the D gene not confidently named. The DNA sequence is TGTGCCAGCAGCTTGTGGCGGGTTATAGGGAACTATGGCTACACCTTC. Its protein reads: CASSLWRVIGNYGYTF.